These 2 T cell receptor beta chains share one sample of origin, sequenced in a study of CD8 T cells in Susac syndrome. When the RNA was reverse transcribed, random hexamers were used with an input of about 0.5 to 1 ug. TCRdb re-analysed the immunoSEQ multiplex PCR reads in MiXCR, keeping a single row per CDR3 protein. Counted here are some 47,000 distinct CDR3 sequences, around 92% occurring once; the ten biggest clones make up 0.41%. The sequenced sample consisted of CD8+ T cells from PBMCs. These receptors all come from a human donor in good health.

The chain couples TRBV10-3 to TRBJ2-4; TRBD2 matches 8 bases. Germline CDR1 is ENHRY and CDR2 is SYGVKD. The CDR3 extends over 16 amino acids. Losses at the gene ends were 8 bases for V and 0 bases for J; bases not matched to a gene: 9. CDR3 region: CAIGDRGRIAKNIQYF. DNA for the CDR3: TGTGCCATCGGCGACCGCGGGAGGATAGCCAAAAACATTCAGTACTTC.

The V and J genes are TRBV15 and TRBJ2-1; TRBD1 is a possible D gene (7 bases). V shed 0 bases and J shed 3 bases, with 15 bases lying between them. The CDR3 is 17 residues long. The germline gives CDR1 LNHNV, CDR2 YYDKDF (reference sequence). The CDR3 region is CATSRDSSQGGYNEQFF. CDR3 bases: TGTGCCACCAGCAGAGATTCAAGTCAGGGGGGCTACAATGAGCAGTTCTTC.